These T cell receptor beta chains were read from a single sample in a study of TIL therapy for anti-PD-1-resistant metastatic lung cancer. The data were produced by immunoSEQ multiplex PCR, yet TCRdb's version contains in-frame clones alone and is incomplete. The sample includes approximately 53,000 clones, around 79% of them seen just once. The sample in question was blood, obtained at baseline. All receptors derive from a woman aged 25 to 80 with non-small cell lung cancer. Each CDR3 is given with its conserved first and last residue. The D gene is left open where the match is weak. The size entry is marked missing in some rows and otherwise reads once, few, many or a size class.

cdr3_nt: TGTGCCAGTACTCCAACGGGAGGTGTCAATGAGCAGTTCTTC
cdr3_aa: CASTPTGGVNEQFF
v_call: TRBV19
clone_size: few
j_call: TRBJ2-1
d_call: TRBD2

cdr3_nt: TGTGCCAGTGGTATCGGGACTAGGGGAGCGGAGACCCAGTACTTC
cdr3_aa: CASGIGTRGAETQYF
v_call: TRBV5-4
clone_size: -
j_call: TRBJ2-5
d_call: TRBD2

cdr3_nt: TGCGCCAGCAGCTTGGTACAGGGGACTGTATGGGGGAACACTGAAGCTTTCTTT
cdr3_aa: CASSLVQGTVWGNTEAFF
v_call: TRBV5-1
clone_size: -
j_call: TRBJ1-1
d_call: TRBD1

cdr3_nt: TGTGCCAGCAGCGTAACCGGGACAGGCCGCTCTGGGGCCAACGTCCTGACTTTC
cdr3_aa: CASSVTGTGRSGANVLTF
v_call: TRBV9
clone_size: -
j_call: TRBJ2-6
d_call: TRBD1

cdr3_nt: TGTGCCAGCGGGGGTAGCTCTGGGGCCAACGTCCTGACTTTC
cdr3_aa: CASGGSSGANVLTF
v_call: TRBV6-5
clone_size: -
j_call: TRBJ2-6
d_call: -

cdr3_nt: TGTGCCAGCAGTGACAAGGGGAGCACCGGGGAGCTGTTTTTT
cdr3_aa: CASSDKGSTGELFF
v_call: TRBV6-4
clone_size: -
j_call: TRBJ2-2
d_call: -

cdr3_nt: TGTGCCAGCAGCTCGACCGGGACAGGGAGGGACTATGGCTACACCTTC
cdr3_aa: CASSSTGTGRDYGYTF
v_call: TRBV11-1
clone_size: -
j_call: TRBJ1-2
d_call: TRBD1

cdr3_nt: TGCGCCAGCAGCTTGGCCGGACACTTGAGCTCTGGAAACACCATATATTTT
cdr3_aa: CASSLAGHLSSGNTIYF
v_call: TRBV5-1
clone_size: few
j_call: TRBJ1-3
d_call: -

cdr3_nt: TGCGCCAGCAGCTACCAGTCCTCTAGCGAAACGCAGTATTTT
cdr3_aa: CASSYQSSSETQYF
v_call: TRBV5-1
clone_size: -
j_call: TRBJ2-3
d_call: -

cdr3_nt: TGTGCCAGCAGTTACTCGAGGGGACCTAATAATTCACCCCTCCACTTT
cdr3_aa: CASSYSRGPNNSPLHF
v_call: TRBV6-5
clone_size: -
j_call: TRBJ1-6
d_call: -

cdr3_nt: TGTGCCAGCTCGCCTCTAGCGGGAGTTAAAGATGAGCAGTTCTTC
cdr3_aa: CASSPLAGVKDEQFF
v_call: TRBV18
clone_size: -
j_call: TRBJ2-1
d_call: TRBD2

cdr3_nt: TGTGCCAGCAGCCCGGACAGGGGTTTCGAAAAACTGTTTTTT
cdr3_aa: CASSPDRGFEKLFF
v_call: TRBV4-2
clone_size: -
j_call: TRBJ1-4
d_call: TRBD1

cdr3_nt: TGTGCCAGCAGTTCCGGGACTAGCGGGAGGAGAACAGAGACCCAGTACTTC
cdr3_aa: CASSSGTSGRRTETQYF
v_call: TRBV11-3
clone_size: -
j_call: TRBJ2-5
d_call: TRBD2

cdr3_nt: TGCGCCAGCAGCCAGGGACTAGCGGTAGTCTACGAGCAGTACTTC
cdr3_aa: CASSQGLAVVYEQYF
v_call: TRBV4-1
clone_size: -
j_call: TRBJ2-7
d_call: TRBD2

cdr3_nt: TGTGCCAGCAGTTCCTTGGACAGGGCGAGTCAGCCCCAGCATTTT
cdr3_aa: CASSSLDRASQPQHF
v_call: TRBV6-6
clone_size: -
j_call: TRBJ1-5
d_call: TRBD1

cdr3_nt: TGTGCCAGCAGCTCCCAGGGGGGGACTGAAGCTTTCTTT
cdr3_aa: CASSSQGGTEAFF
v_call: TRBV7-2
clone_size: -
j_call: TRBJ1-1
d_call: TRBD1

cdr3_nt: TGTGCCAGCAGCTTAAACGCAGGACTAATGAACACTGAAGCTTTCTTT
cdr3_aa: CASSLNAGLMNTEAFF
v_call: TRBV7-9
clone_size: -
j_call: TRBJ1-1
d_call: -

cdr3_nt: TGTGCCAGCAGCCATTATGGCAGGGGGATTTCCGAGCAGTACTTC
cdr3_aa: CASSHYGRGISEQYF
v_call: TRBV16
clone_size: -
j_call: TRBJ2-7
d_call: TRBD1

cdr3_nt: TGTGCCAGCAGTTTTCGGCTAGCGGGAGGGAACACCGGGGAGCTGTTTTTT
cdr3_aa: CASSFRLAGGNTGELFF
v_call: TRBV27
clone_size: -
j_call: TRBJ2-2
d_call: TRBD2

cdr3_nt: TGCAGCGTTGAATGGTCGCAAGAGACCCAGTACTTC
cdr3_aa: CSVEWSQETQYF
v_call: TRBV29-1
clone_size: -
j_call: TRBJ2-5
d_call: -

cdr3_nt: TGTGCCAGCAGCCTTGGACAGTTTAACACTGAAGCTTTCTTT
cdr3_aa: CASSLGQFNTEAFF
v_call: TRBV7-2
clone_size: once
j_call: TRBJ1-1
d_call: -

cdr3_nt: TGTGCCAGCAGCCCCTTCAGACAGAACACCGGGGAGCTGTTTTTT
cdr3_aa: CASSPFRQNTGELFF
v_call: TRBV7-8
clone_size: -
j_call: TRBJ2-2
d_call: -

cdr3_nt: TGCGCCAGCAGTGAAAGGGAGGAATCACCCCTCCACTTT
cdr3_aa: CASSEREESPLHF
v_call: TRBV10-1
clone_size: -
j_call: TRBJ1-6
d_call: -

cdr3_nt: TGTGCCAGTGCACTTAGCCTGGCTTCCTACGAGCAGTACTTC
cdr3_aa: CASALSLASYEQYF
v_call: TRBV19
clone_size: -
j_call: TRBJ2-7
d_call: -

cdr3_nt: TGTGCCAGTAGTATAGATCCGGGGGGCCTCAATCAGCCCCAGCATTTT
cdr3_aa: CASSIDPGGLNQPQHF
v_call: TRBV19
clone_size: once
j_call: TRBJ1-5
d_call: -

cdr3_nt: TGTGCCAGTAGTTGGCAGTACCAAGAGACCCAGTACTTC
cdr3_aa: CASSWQYQETQYF
v_call: TRBV19
clone_size: -
j_call: TRBJ2-5
d_call: -

cdr3_nt: TGTGCCAGCAGTTTACCAGCGGGAAACACCATATATTTT
cdr3_aa: CASSLPAGNTIYF
v_call: TRBV28
clone_size: few
j_call: TRBJ1-3
d_call: -